The next 10 T cell receptor beta chains were all read from a single sample in a study of tumor and adjacent non-tumor tissue in lung cancer listed by TCRdb under 2018. RNA was isolated from bulk unsorted tissue, and RNA quality was assessed with a NanoDrop ND-1000 and an Agilent 2100. The method was multiplex PCR. The sample was run on an Illumina HiSeq 2500. Following protocols modified from ARM-PCR, the researchers constructed TCRbeta libraries through three rounds of nested PCR with primers (Table S4). TCRdb trimmed the raw reads at Q25, called clones with MiXCR and kept productive beta chains. Merged by CDR3 protein, the rows form single entries marked with the most common genes and DNA. Across this sample there are about 68,000 distinct CDR3 sequences, with 60% seen only once. 20% to 25% of the sample is taken by the ten largest. The sample consisted of lung tumor tissue. These receptors were collected from a man aged 45-65 years with non-small cell lung cancer.

Remarks on this clonotype: One end of the junction fails to match germline, which may point to a read error. The J gene is TRBJ2-5, the V gene TRBV29-1; 10 positions match TRBD2. Per germline, CDR1 SQVTM and CDR2 ANQGSEA. The CDR3 has 15 amino acids. This CDR3 is CSAPRVVAGGETQCF. As DNA, the CDR3 is TGCAGCGCTCCCCGGGTGGTAGCGGGAGGAGAGACCCAGTGCTTC.

Comments on this clonotype: With a much larger clone just one base away, this may be a read error. V gene TRBV12-3 or TRBV12-4 combines with J gene TRBJ2-3; 8 bases fit TRBD1. The CDR3 contains 16 residues. The CDR3 loop is CANSSPDRVIGDTQYF. In DNA, the CDR3 is TGTGCCAACAGTTCACCGGACAGGGTAATAGGAGATACGCAGTATTTT.

This clonotype was detected a few times. The chain carries TRBV11-2 and TRBJ2-3; 9 bases map to TRBD1. CDR1 SGHAT and CDR2 FQNNGV come from the germline V gene. This CDR3 is 14 amino acids long. V shed 5 bases, J shed 5 bases, and the junction held 5 bases outside the gene matches. Here the CDR3 DNA reads TGTGCCAGCAGCCCAAGGACAGGGGAAGATACGCAGTATTTT. Amino acids: CASSPRTGEDTQYF.

Turning to this clonotype: The junction departs from germline at one end; a sequencing error may be responsible. The V call is TRBV10-3, the J call TRBJ2-1; unclear D gene. In germline, CDR1 is ENHRY, CDR2 SYGVKD. The CDR3 contains 14 residues. The CDR3 coding sequence is TGTGCCATCAGTGAGTCGGCTTCCTACAATGGGCAGTTCTTC. Translated: CAISESASYNGQFF.

Points on this clonotype: Likely a read error: the CDR3 ends without its conserved phenylalanine or tryptophan. V gene TRBV5-1 combines with J gene TRBJ2-1, with 7 nucleotides matching TRBD2. V was pared by 0 bases and J by 4 bases, with 4 bases of the junction left unmatched. CDR1 and CDR2 (germline): SGHRS, YFSETQ. The CDR3 is 15 amino acids. CDR3: CASSLERGVYNEQFL. As DNA, the CDR3 is TGCGCCAGCAGCTTGGAACGGGGGGTATACAATGAGCAGTTCTTA.

This clonotype was recorded only once. This chain links TRBV5-5 with TRBJ2-1; 13 positions agree with TRBD2. V was clipped by 9 bases and J by 13 bases; unmatched bases: 13. CDR1 is SGHKS and CDR2 is YYEKEE in the germline V gene (reference sequence). The CDR3 loop spans 14 amino acids. The CDR3 region has the DNA TGTGCCAATAGCTCATCCGGGACTAGCGGGACCCAGTTCTTC. This translates into CANSSSGTSGTQFF.

This clonotype was picked up a small number of times. The junction does not match germline at one end; this may be a read error. The chain has TRBV11-3 and TRBJ2-3; 14 bases match TRBD2. The CDR3 has 17 amino acids. Germline CDR1 SGHNT, CDR2 YENEEA. The DNA for the CDR3 is TGTGCCATCAGCTTAGGGACTAGCGGGGGTGCCACAGATACGCAGTATTTT. Its protein is CAISLGTSGGATDTQYF.

In regard to this clonotype: The junction departs from the called germline gene at one end, perhaps through a read error. This chain links TRBV11-1 with TRBJ1-1; D unclear. CDR3 length equals 12 residues. The V gene's germline CDR1 is SGHAT and CDR2 FQDESV (reference sequence). The CDR3 DNA sequence: TGTGCCAGCGGCTTAGCGGGGAATGAAGCTATCTTT. It encodes CASGLAGNEAIF.

A note on this clonotype: At one end, the junction sequence differs from germline, possibly due to a read error. The chain is built from TRBV4-1 and TRBJ2-3, with D tentatively TRBD1 or TRBD2 (5 bases each). Germline V lookup: CDR1 MGHRA, CDR2 YSYEKL. The CDR3 extends over 18 amino acids. The DNA for the CDR3 is TGCGCCAGTAGCCACGTAAGTCTCCGGGACCCTCGCACAGATACGCACTATTTT. Translated: CASSHVSLRDPRTDTHYF.

This clonotype was detected ten times or more. V gene TRBV6-1 combines with J gene TRBJ2-5, with D possibly being TRBD1 or TRBD2 (6 bases each). Germline V gives CDR1 MNHNS, CDR2 SASEGT. CDR3 size: 12 residues. V was pared by 6 bases and J by 9 bases, with 14 bases between. CDR3 DNA sequence: TGTGCCAGCAGGAAAGGAGGGGGTGCCCAGTACTTC. It codes for CASRKGGGAQYF.